What follows are 13 T cell receptor beta chains derived from one specimen sequenced in a study of blood T cell repertoires in COVID-19. Clones were sequenced by immunoSEQ multiplex PCR, and TCRdb holds only the in-frame ones, with some missing. The sample lists about 130,000 clones; roughly 80% were seen once. Specimen: peripheral blood. All receptors derive from a woman of 80 years or more with acute or convalescent COVID-19.

V and J are TRBV10-3 and TRBJ2-3, with D maybe TRBD1 (6 bases). The CDR3 sequence is 15 residues long. V was trimmed by 7 bases and J by 6 bases, leaving 20 bases between them. Germline V lookup: CDR1 ENHRY, CDR2 SYGVKD. CDR3 DNA: TGTGCCATCAAATCCGACAGGACGGGGTTCGATACGCAGTATTTT. It yields the protein CAIKSDRTGFDTQYF.

The chain joins TRBV12-3 or TRBV12-4 to TRBJ2-7; weak D call: TRBD1 (6 bases). V shed 8 bases and J shed 3 bases, with 14 bases lying between them. CDR3 length: 13 amino acids. CDR3 coding DNA: TGTGCCAGCGGGCAGAGACAGGTCTACGAGCAGTACTTC. Its translation: CASGQRQVYEQYF.

This chain uses TRBV7-9 with TRBJ1-2; no clear D. Germline-derived CDR1 and CDR2 are SEHNR and FQNEAQ (reference sequence). V lost 5 bases and J 2 bases, leaving 15 bases between the germline ends. The CDR3 is 15 residues long. CDR3 amino acids: CASSHAEGGNYGYTF. The CDR3 DNA is TGTGCCAGCAGCCATGCCGAGGGCGGGAACTATGGCTACACCTTC.

This clone occurred once. V gene TRBV4-1 combines with J gene TRBJ1-4, with TRBD1 matching 7 bases. The germline V gene has CDR1 MGHRA and CDR2 YSYEKL. The CDR3 has 14 amino acids. V trimming: 4 bases; J trimming: 8 bases; junction bases outside the gene matches: 7. The DNA for the CDR3 is TGCGCCAGCAGCCTACAGGGGCGATGGGAAAAACTGTTTTTT. Translating gives CASSLQGRWEKLFF.

This chain connects TRBV11-1 to TRBJ2-7, with a weak D call TRBD2 (6 bases). The CDR3 spans 18 residues. Trimming took 0 bases from V and 1 from J, leaving 19 bases between them. In germline, CDR1 is SGHAT, CDR2 FQDESV (reference sequence). CDR3 in DNA: TGTGCCAGCAGCTTAGCTGCCGGGGGAGGTACTAGGTCCTACGAGCAGTACTTC. Translated, it gives CASSLAAGGGTRSYEQYF.

The chain uses TRBV7-8 and TRBJ2-5, with 11 bases aligning to TRBD2. Germline V gene data show CDR1 as SGHVS and CDR2 as FQNEAQ. Trimming cost V 1 base and J 1 base; bases outside gene matches: 2. CDR3 length: 16 residues. CDR3: CASSLVTSGGQETQYF. The DNA of the CDR3 is TGTGCCAGCAGCTTAGTAACTAGCGGGGGCCAAGAGACCCAGTACTTC.

The chain couples TRBV12-3 or TRBV12-4 to TRBJ1-5; D unresolved. CDR3 length equals 12 residues. With 5 bases removed from V and 2 bases from J, the gap between germline ends came to 4 bases. The CDR3 spells CASSRGNQPQHF. The CDR3 DNA sequence: TGTGCCAGCAGTCGGGGCAATCAGCCCCAGCATTTT.

The V call is TRBV12-3 or TRBV12-4, the J call TRBJ2-1; no definite D call. CDR3 length equals 13 residues. V was shortened by 3 bases and J by 4 bases, with 7 bases between the two germline ends. The CDR3 DNA reads as TGTGCCAGCAGTTTCGGGTCTTACAATGAGCAGTTCTTC. Its translation: CASSFGSYNEQFF.

This clone was counted only a few times. The rearrangement links TRBV4-2 to TRBJ1-5, with TRBD1 as a possible D gene (6 bases). The CDR3 runs 15 residues. Trimming took off 8 bases at V and 0 bases at J, with 14 bases between the two ends. Per germline, CDR1 LGHNA and CDR2 YNFKEQ. CDR3 residues: CASGPQGNSNQPQHF. CDR3 DNA sequence: TGTGCCAGCGGACCACAGGGCAATAGCAATCAGCCCCAGCATTTT.

The chain combines TRBV11-3 with TRBJ2-1; TRBD2 matches 12 bases. Per the germline V gene, CDR1 is SGHNT and CDR2 is YENEEA. V shed 1 base, J shed 8 bases, and the junction held 12 bases outside the gene matches. The CDR3 is 18 residues long. The CDR3 DNA reads TGTGCCAGCAGCTTAGCCCCCCTAGGACTAGCGGGGTGGGATGAGCAGTTCTTC. Translation: CASSLAPLGLAGWDEQFF.

The chain combines TRBV9 with TRBJ2-1; TRBD1 matches at 11 bases. In germline, CDR1 is SGDLS, CDR2 YYNGEE. V dropped 6 bases and J dropped 9; count of bases not matched to a gene: 11. The CDR3 spans 15 residues. This chain's CDR3 is CASTPRGQGVPEQFF. CDR3 sequence (DNA): TGTGCCAGCACTCCCCGGGGACAGGGGGTCCCTGAGCAGTTCTTC.

This clone has just one count. The chain carries TRBV27 and TRBJ1-2; D perhaps matches TRBD1 (6 bases). The V and J ends lost 4 bases and 4 bases respectively, with 10 bases between them. The CDR3 is 13 amino acids. Germline lookup yields CDR1 MNHEY and CDR2 SMNVEV (reference sequence). The CDR3 DNA reads as TGTGCCAGCAGTTCCGGACAGAGCTATGGCTACACCTTC. Protein: CASSSGQSYGYTF.

The V and J genes are TRBV30 and TRBJ2-5; 9 nucleotides match TRBD2. The CDR3 runs 17 residues. The V segment lost 0 bases and the J segment 5 bases; nucleotides outside the gene matches: 13. The V gene's germline CDR1 is GTSNPN and CDR2 SVGIG (reference sequence). The CDR3 DNA follows: TGTGCCTGGAGTGTACCGGCTCGGCGGGGGGGCGGGGAGACCCAGTACTTC. Translated: CAWSVPARRGGGETQYF.